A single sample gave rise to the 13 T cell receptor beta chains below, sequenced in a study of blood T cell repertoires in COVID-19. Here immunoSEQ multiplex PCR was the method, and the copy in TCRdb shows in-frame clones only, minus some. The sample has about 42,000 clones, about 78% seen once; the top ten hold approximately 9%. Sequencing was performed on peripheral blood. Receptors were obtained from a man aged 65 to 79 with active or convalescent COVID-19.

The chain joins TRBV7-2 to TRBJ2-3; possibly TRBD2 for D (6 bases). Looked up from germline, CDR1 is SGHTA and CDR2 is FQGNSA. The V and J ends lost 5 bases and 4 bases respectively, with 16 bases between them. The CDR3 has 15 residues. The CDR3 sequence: CASSLKTGEADTQYF. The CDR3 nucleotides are TGTGCCAGCAGCCTCAAGACGGGGGAGGCAGATACGCAGTATTTT.

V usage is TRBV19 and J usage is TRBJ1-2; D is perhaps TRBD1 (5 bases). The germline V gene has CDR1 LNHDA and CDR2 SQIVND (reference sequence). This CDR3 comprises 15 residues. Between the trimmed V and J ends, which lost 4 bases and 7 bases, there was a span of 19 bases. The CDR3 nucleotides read TGTGCCAGTAGTACCGTAGGGGCCTCACTATCTGGCTACACCTTC. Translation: CASSTVGASLSGYTF.

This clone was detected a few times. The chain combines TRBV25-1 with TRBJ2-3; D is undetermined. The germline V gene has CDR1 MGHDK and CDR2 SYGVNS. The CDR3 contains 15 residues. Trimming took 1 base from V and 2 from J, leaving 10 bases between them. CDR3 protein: CASSEFYSYTDTQYF. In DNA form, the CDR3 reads TGTGCCAGCAGTGAATTTTACAGCTACACAGATACGCAGTATTTT.

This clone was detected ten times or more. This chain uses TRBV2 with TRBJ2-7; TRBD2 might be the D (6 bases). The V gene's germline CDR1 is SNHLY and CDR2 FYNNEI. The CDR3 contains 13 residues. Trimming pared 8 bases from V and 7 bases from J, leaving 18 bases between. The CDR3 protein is CASSKELGGEQYF. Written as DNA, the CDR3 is TGTGCCAGCTCAAAGGAGCTTGGGGGGGAGCAGTACTTC.

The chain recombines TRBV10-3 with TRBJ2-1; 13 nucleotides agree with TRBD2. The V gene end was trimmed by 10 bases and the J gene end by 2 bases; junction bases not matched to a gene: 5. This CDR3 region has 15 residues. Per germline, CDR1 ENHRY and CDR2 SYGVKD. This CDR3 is CASQTSGGAYNEQFF. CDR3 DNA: TGTGCCAGCCAAACTAGCGGGGGGGCCTACAATGAGCAGTTCTTC.

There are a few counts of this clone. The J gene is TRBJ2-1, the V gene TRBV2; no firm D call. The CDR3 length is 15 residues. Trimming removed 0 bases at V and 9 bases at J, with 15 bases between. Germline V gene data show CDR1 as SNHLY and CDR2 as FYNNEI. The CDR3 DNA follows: TGTGCCAGCAGTGAAGCGCTAGGCCCCCGAGGTGAGCAGTTCTTC. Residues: CASSEALGPRGEQFF.

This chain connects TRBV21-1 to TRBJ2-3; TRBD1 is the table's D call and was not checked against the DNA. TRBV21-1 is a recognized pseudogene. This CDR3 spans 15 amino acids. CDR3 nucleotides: TGTGCCAGCAGCCAAAGGCGGGCAGGGGGAACGGCGCAGTATTTT. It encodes CASSQRRAGGTAQYF.

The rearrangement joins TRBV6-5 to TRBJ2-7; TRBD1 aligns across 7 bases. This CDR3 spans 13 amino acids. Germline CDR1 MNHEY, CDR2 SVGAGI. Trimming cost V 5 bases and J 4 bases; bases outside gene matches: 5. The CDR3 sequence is CASSNRQGYEQYF. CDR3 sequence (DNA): TGTGCCAGCAGTAACCGACAGGGTTACGAGCAGTACTTC.

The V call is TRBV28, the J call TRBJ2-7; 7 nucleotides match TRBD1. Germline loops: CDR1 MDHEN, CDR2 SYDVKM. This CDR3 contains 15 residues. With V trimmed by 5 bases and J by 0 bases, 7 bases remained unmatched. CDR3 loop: CASSLGAGGSYEQYF. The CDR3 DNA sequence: TGTGCCAGCAGTCTGGGGGCAGGGGGCTCCTACGAGCAGTACTTC.

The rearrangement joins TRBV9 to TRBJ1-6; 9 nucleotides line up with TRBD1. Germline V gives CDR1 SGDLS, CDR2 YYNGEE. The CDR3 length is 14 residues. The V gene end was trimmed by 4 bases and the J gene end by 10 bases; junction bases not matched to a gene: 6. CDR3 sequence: CASSQTGGGSPLHF. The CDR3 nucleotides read TGTGCCAGCAGCCAAACAGGGGGCGGGTCACCCCTCCACTTT.

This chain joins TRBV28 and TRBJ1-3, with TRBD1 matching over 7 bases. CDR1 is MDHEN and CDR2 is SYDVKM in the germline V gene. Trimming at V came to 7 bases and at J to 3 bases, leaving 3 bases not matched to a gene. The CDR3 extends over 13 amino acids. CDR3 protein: CASTRGIGNTIYF. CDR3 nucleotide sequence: TGTGCCAGCACCAGGGGGATTGGAAACACCATATATTTT.

The CDR3 protein is CASSFGTANTEAFF. CDR3 nucleotide sequence: TGCGCCAGCAGCTTCGGGACAGCGAACACTGAAGCTTTCTTT. The chain joins TRBV5-1 to TRBJ1-1; TRBD1 matches at 7 bases. V dropped 2 bases and J dropped 1; count of bases not matched to a gene: 2. The CDR3 contains 14 residues. The germline CDR1 and CDR2 sequences are SGHRS and YFSETQ. The whole variable domain, remainder taken from reference TRBV5-1 and TRBJ1-1, is KAGVTQTPRYLIKTRGQQVTLSCSPISGHRSVSWYQQTPGQGLQFLFEYFSETQRNKGNFPGRFSGRQFSNSRSEMNVSTLELGDSALYLCASSFGTANTEAFFGQGTRLTVV.

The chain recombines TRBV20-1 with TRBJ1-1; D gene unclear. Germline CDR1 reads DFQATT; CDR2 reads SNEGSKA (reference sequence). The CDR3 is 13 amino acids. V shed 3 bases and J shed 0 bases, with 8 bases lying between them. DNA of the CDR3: TGCAGTGCTAGTTCGGTACTGAACACTGAAGCTTTCTTT. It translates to CSASSVLNTEAFF.